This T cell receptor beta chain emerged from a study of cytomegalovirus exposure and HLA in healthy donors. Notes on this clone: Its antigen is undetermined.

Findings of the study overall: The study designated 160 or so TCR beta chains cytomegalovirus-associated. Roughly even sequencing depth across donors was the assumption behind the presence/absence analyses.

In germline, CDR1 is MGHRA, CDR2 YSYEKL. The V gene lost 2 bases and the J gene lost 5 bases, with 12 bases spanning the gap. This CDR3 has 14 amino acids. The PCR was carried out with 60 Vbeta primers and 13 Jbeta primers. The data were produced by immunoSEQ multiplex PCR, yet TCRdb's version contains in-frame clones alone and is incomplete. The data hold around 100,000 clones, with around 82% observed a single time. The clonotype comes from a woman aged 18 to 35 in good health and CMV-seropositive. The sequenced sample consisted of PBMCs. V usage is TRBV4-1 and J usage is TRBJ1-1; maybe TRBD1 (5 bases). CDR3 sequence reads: CASSQTGGWTEAFF. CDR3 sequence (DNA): TGCGCCAGCAGCCAAACCGGGGGTTGGACTGAAGCTTTCTTT.